These T cell receptor beta chains were read from a single sample in a study of blood T cell repertoires in COVID-19. The protocol was immunoSEQ multiplex PCR, while the TCRdb copy is restricted to in-frame clones and leaves out a portion. The sample lists hundreds of thousands of clones; more than 80% were seen once. Sequenced: peripheral blood. The receptor source for this set is a woman in her twenties or thirties with COVID-19, enrolled during active disease. Both conserved end residues are part of each CDR3. D genes are given only for firm matches. Clone size appears in some rows only: once, few, many, or a class for an expanded clone.

J | V | D | length | size | DNA | CDR3
TRBJ2-1 | TRBV10-3 | TRBD2 | 16 | . | TGTGCCATCAGTGATTTAGCGGGAGGCCCATACAATGAGCAGTTCTTC | CAISDLAGGPYNEQFF
TRBJ2-5 | TRBV5-4 | TRBD1 | 13 | . | TGTGCCAGCGGCGAACAGGGGCGGGAGACCCAGTACTTC | CASGEQGRETQYF
TRBJ1-6 | TRBV5-4 | . | 13 | . | TGTGCCAGTCAGGACAGCCCGGATTCACCCCTCCACTTT | CASQDSPDSPLHF
TRBJ1-2 | TRBV29-1 | . | 13 | . | TGCAGCGTTGCTAGGGGGTACAACTATGGCTACACCTTC | CSVARGYNYGYTF
TRBJ1-1 | TRBV27 | . | 13 | . | TGTGCCAGCAGTTTCTCCGCCCAGGGGGAAGCTTTCTTT | CASSFSAQGEAFF
TRBJ1-5 | TRBV27 | TRBD1 | 17 | . | TGTGCCAGCAGTTTATTTGGACAGGCCAAGGGCAATCAGCCCCAGCATTTT | CASSLFGQAKGNQPQHF
TRBJ2-6 | TRBV7-2 | TRBD2 | 16 | . | TGTGCCAGCAGCTCTAGCGGGAGGTTTGGGGCCAACGTCCTGACTTTC | CASSSSGRFGANVLTF
TRBJ2-7 | TRBV29-1 | TRBD1 | 13 | . | TGCAGCGTCCCCGGGACAGGGGGCTACGAGCAGTACTTC | CSVPGTGGYEQYF
TRBJ1-1 | TRBV29-1 | . | 13 | . | TGCAGCGTTATGACAGGAGGTTTGACTGAAGCTTTCTTT | CSVMTGGLTEAFF
TRBJ2-3 | TRBV7-9 | TRBD1 | 14 | . | TGTGCCAGCAGCCCGGACAGGGGGACAGATACGCAGTATTTT | CASSPDRGTDTQYF
TRBJ1-2 | TRBV3-1/TRBV3-2 | . | 14 | . | TGTGCCAGCAGTCCTTCTACAGGGCGGGATGGCTACACCTTC | CASSPSTGRDGYTF
TRBJ1-5 | TRBV15 | . | 15 | . | TGTGCCACCAGCAGAGATAAACGAGGTGATCAGCCCCAGCATTTT | CATSRDKRGDQPQHF
TRBJ2-2 | TRBV2 | TRBD1 | 18 | . | TGTACCAGCAGTGATCGACAGGGTCGGGGATTGGAAACCGGGGAGCTGTTTTTT | CTSSDRQGRGLETGELFF
TRBJ2-2 | TRBV24-1 | . | 15 | . | TGTGCCACCAGTGGGTTGACTTCGAACACCGGGGAGCTGTTTTTT | CATSGLTSNTGELFF
TRBJ2-7 | TRBV15 | TRBD2 | 14 | . | TGTGCCACCAGCAGCAACGGGGGGGCAGGCGAGCAGTACTTC | CATSSNGGAGEQYF
TRBJ2-1 | TRBV7-9 | TRBD1 | 15 | . | TGTGCCAGCAGGCCCAAACCGACAGGGGTTAATGAGCAGTTCTTC | CASRPKPTGVNEQFF
TRBJ1-2 | TRBV15 | . | 20 | . | TGTGCCACCAGCAGAGATTACGCGGGTTGGCCGGGGGGCGAGGACTATGGCTACACCTTC | CATSRDYAGWPGGEDYGYTF
TRBJ1-5 | TRBV28 | . | 13 | . | TGTGCCAGCAGTTTGACTACTGAGGGGCCCCAGCATTTT | CASSLTTEGPQHF
TRBJ2-2 | TRBV4-3 | TRBD2 | 16 | . | TGCGCCAGCAGCCAAGCCCTAGCGGGACCCACCGGGGAGCTGTTTTTT | CASSQALAGPTGELFF
TRBJ1-6 | TRBV6-5 | . | 14 | . | TGTGCCAGCAGTTCGGCCAGGGCTAATTCACCCCTCCACTTT | CASSSARANSPLHF
TRBJ1-6 | TRBV30 | . | 15 | . | TGTGCCTGGAGTAGACGACAGCAAAATAATTCACCCCTCCACTTT | CAWSRRQQNNSPLHF
TRBJ2-5 | TRBV5-5 | . | 15 | . | TGTGCCAGCAGCTTGAGGTCAGGGAACCAAGAGACCCAGTACTTC | CASSLRSGNQETQYF
TRBJ2-1 | TRBV13 | . | 14 | . | TGTGCCAGCAGCTTCGGTTCTCCGCGCGGTGAGCAGTTCTTC | CASSFGSPRGEQFF
TRBJ1-2 | TRBV24-1 | TRBD1 | 14 | . | TGTGCCACCAGACCGGGACAGGGAATTAGTGGCTACACCTTC | CATRPGQGISGYTF
TRBJ2-1 | TRBV27 | TRBD1 | 12 | . | TGTGCCAGCAGTTTTCAGGGGGCTGAGCAGTTCTTC | CASSFQGAEQFF
TRBJ2-1 | TRBV11-2 | TRBD1 | 15 | once | TGTGCCAGCAGCGCGACAGGGGGTACATACAATGAGCAGTTCTTC | CASSATGGTYNEQFF
TRBJ2-2 | TRBV24-1 | TRBD2 | 15 | . | TGTGCCACCAGTGGGAGTAGCGGGAGATCCGGGGAGCTGTTTTTT | CATSGSSGRSGELFF
TRBJ1-5 | TRBV5-1 | . | 13 | . | TGCGCCAGCAACCGACAGTGGGGTCGTCCCCAGCATTTT | CASNRQWGRPQHF
TRBJ2-7 | TRBV10-1 | TRBD1 | 14 | . | TGCGCCAGCAGTGAGTGGGTGACAGGGGGCGAGCAGTACTTC | CASSEWVTGGEQYF
TRBJ2-2 | TRBV4-3 | TRBD2 | 18 | . | TGCGCCAGCAGCCAAGATGCCTCAGCGGGAGCTAACACCGGGGAGCTGTTTTTT | CASSQDASAGANTGELFF
TRBJ2-2 | TRBV30 | . | 15 | . | TGTGCCTGGAAAAGGAGGGGATCGAACACCGGGGAGCTGTTTTTT | CAWKRRGSNTGELFF
TRBJ2-5 | TRBV7-7 | . | 16 | . | TGTGCTAGCAGCTTAGCGGTTTCCGCGGGTATGGAGACCCAGTACTTC | CASSLAVSAGMETQYF
TRBJ1-2 | TRBV6-2/TRBV6-3 | . | 13 | . | TGTGCCAGCAGTTACGGTAACTCCTATGGCTACACCTTC | CASSYGNSYGYTF
TRBJ1-2 | TRBV28 | . | 14 | . | TGTGCCAGCAGTTTGGGCACACGTAACTATGGCTACACCTTC | CASSLGTRNYGYTF
TRBJ2-5 | TRBV5-1 | . | 14 | . | TGCGCCAGCAGCCCGGACGGGAACCAAGAGACCCAGTACTTC | CASSPDGNQETQYF
TRBJ1-2 | TRBV28 | . | 14 | . | TGTGCCAGTTCACAGGTCAGGAGTAACTATGGCTACACCTTC | CASSQVRSNYGYTF
TRBJ1-6 | TRBV19 | . | 15 | . | TGTGCCAGTACTTCACAGGGAGTCGTAAGTTCACCCCTCCACTTT | CASTSQGVVSSPLHF
TRBJ2-1 | TRBV15 | TRBD2 | 18 | . | TGTGCCACCAGCAGACCATTAGCGGGAGGTCTTTGGTACAATGAGCAGTTCTTC | CATSRPLAGGLWYNEQFF
TRBJ2-2 | TRBV28 | TRBD1 | 16 | . | TGTGCCAGCAGGGACCGGACAGGGGAAAGGGGCGGGGAGCTGTTTTTT | CASRDRTGERGGELFF
TRBJ2-3 | TRBV13 | . | 12 | . | TGTGCCAGCAGCCTAAGCACAGATACGCAGTATTTT | CASSLSTDTQYF
TRBJ1-6 | TRBV2 | . | 17 | . | TGTGCCAGCATTACAGTGTGGGGGCTCTTCGACAATTCACCCCTCCACTTT | CASITVWGLFDNSPLHF
TRBJ1-1 | TRBV29-1 | . | 14 | . | TGCAGCGTTGAGGGAAGATGGGGAGAGACTGAAGCTTTCTTT | CSVEGRWGETEAFF
TRBJ1-2 | TRBV7-8 | . | 16 | . | TGTGCCAGCAGCTTAGCGGAGTACCTCTCCGCGGGTGGCTACACCTTC | CASSLAEYLSAGGYTF
TRBJ2-2 | TRBV19 | . | 15 | . | TGTGCCAGTACCCATAGGACAGACTTCACCGGGGAGCTGTTTTTT | CASTHRTDFTGELFF
TRBJ2-7 | TRBV7-2 | . | 16 | . | TGTGCCAGCAGCTTAAGGGGGGGCAACTCCGGGGACGAGCAGTACTTC | CASSLRGGNSGDEQYF
TRBJ2-1 | TRBV27 | TRBD1 | 13 | . | TGTGCCAGCACCCGACAGGGGGCTGGTGAGCAGTTCTTC | CASTRQGAGEQFF
TRBJ2-7 | TRBV19 | . | 13 | . | TGTGCCAGGCCCAGTATACCAGATCACGAGCAGTACTTC | CARPSIPDHEQYF
TRBJ1-3 | TRBV6-5 | . | 15 | . | TGTGCCAGCAGTTACCCCTATCATTCACGAAACACCATATATTTT | CASSYPYHSRNTIYF
TRBJ2-2 | TRBV5-1 | . | 16 | . | TGCGCCAGCAGCTTGGAGGCAGGCCCTCGTCCAGGGGAGCTGTTTTTT | CASSLEAGPRPGELFF
TRBJ2-1 | TRBV7-2 | . | 15 | . | TGTGCCAGCAGCGCTTACGACTCGAACGAGGATGAGCAGTTCTTC | CASSAYDSNEDEQFF
TRBJ2-5 | TRBV24-1 | TRBD2 | 18 | . | TGTGCCACCAGTGATTTGCGGGGCGGGAGGGCCCGAGGGGAGACCCAGTACTTC | CATSDLRGGRARGETQYF
TRBJ2-3 | TRBV15 | . | 16 | . | TGTGCCACCAGCAGAGGGGGCCAGGGCCGCACAGATACGCAGTATTTT | CATSRGGQGRTDTQYF
TRBJ2-3 | TRBV7-8 | . | 15 | few | TGTGCCAGCAGCTTAAACCCCTGGCGCACAGATACGCAGTATTTT | CASSLNPWRTDTQYF
TRBJ2-1 | TRBV7-8 | TRBD2 | 17 | . | TGTGCCAGCAGCCCACGACTAGCGGGGGGGCCCTACAATGAGCAGTTCTTC | CASSPRLAGGPYNEQFF
TRBJ2-6 | TRBV5-1 | TRBD1 | 17 | once | TGCGCCAGCAGCCCGCAGACAGGGAACTCTGGGGCCAACGTCCTGACTTTC | CASSPQTGNSGANVLTF
TRBJ2-7 | TRBV7-9 | TRBD1 | 15 | . | TGTGCCAGCAGCTTAGGGACAGGGGGCTTCCACGAGCAGTACTTC | CASSLGTGGFHEQYF
TRBJ2-1 | TRBV19 | TRBD2 | 15 | . | TGTGCCAGTAGCCCTAGCGGGGGACTTCGGTATGAGCAGTTCTTC | CASSPSGGLRYEQFF
TRBJ2-7 | TRBV28 | TRBD2 | 14 | once | TGTGCCAGCAGTTTAGGGAGGGTAGGGTACGAGCAGTACTTC | CASSLGRVGYEQYF
TRBJ2-1 | TRBV4-2 | . | 15 | . | TGTGCCAGCAGCCAAAATAGGGGTTCCTACAATGAGCAGTTCTTC | CASSQNRGSYNEQFF